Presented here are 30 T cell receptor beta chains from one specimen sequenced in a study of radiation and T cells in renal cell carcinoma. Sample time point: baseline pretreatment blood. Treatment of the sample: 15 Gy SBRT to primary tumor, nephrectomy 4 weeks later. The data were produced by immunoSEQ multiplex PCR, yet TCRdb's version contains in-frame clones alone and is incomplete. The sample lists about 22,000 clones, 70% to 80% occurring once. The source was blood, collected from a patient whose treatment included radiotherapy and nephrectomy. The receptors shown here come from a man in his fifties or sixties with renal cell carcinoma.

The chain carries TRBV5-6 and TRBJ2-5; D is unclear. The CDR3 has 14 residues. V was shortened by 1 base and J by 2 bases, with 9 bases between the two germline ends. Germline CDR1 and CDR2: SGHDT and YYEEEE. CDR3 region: CASSLFPGQETQYF. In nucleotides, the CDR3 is TGTGCCAGCAGCTTGTTCCCCGGGCAAGAGACCCAGTACTTC.

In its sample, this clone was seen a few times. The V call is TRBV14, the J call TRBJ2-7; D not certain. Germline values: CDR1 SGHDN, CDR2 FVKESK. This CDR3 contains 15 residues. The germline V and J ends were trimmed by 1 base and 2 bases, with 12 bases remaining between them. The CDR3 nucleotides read TGTGCCAGCAGCCAAGCCCCAGGATATCCCTACGAGCAGTACTTC. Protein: CASSQAPGYPYEQYF.

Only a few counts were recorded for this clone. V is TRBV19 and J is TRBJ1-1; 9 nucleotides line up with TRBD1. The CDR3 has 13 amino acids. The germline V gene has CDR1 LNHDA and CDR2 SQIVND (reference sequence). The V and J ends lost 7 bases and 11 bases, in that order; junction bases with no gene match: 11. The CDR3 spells CASKTQGAIDAFF. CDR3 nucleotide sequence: TGTGCCAGTAAAACACAGGGGGCTATCGATGCTTTCTTT.

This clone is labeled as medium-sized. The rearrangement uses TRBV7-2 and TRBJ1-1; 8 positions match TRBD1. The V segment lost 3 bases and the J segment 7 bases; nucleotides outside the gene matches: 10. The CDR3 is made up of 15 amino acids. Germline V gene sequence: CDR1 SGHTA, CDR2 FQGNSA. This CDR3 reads CASSLYSGTGIEAFF. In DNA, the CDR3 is TGTGCCAGCAGCTTGTATTCAGGGACAGGCATTGAAGCTTTCTTT. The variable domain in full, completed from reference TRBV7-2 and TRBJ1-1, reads GAGVSQSPSNKVTEKGKDVELRCDPISGHTALYWYRQSLGQGLEFLIYFQGNSAPDKSGLPSDRFSAERTGGSVSTLTIQRTQQEDSAVYLCASSLYSGTGIEAFFGQGTRLTVV.

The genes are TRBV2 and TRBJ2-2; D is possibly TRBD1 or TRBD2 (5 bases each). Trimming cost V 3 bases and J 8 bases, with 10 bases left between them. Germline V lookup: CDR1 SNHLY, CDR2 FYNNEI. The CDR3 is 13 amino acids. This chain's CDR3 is CASSDGGEGELFF. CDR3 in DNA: TGTGCCAGCAGTGATGGGGGTGAGGGGGAGCTGTTTTTT. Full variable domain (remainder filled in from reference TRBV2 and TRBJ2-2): EPEVTQTPSHQVTQMGQEVILRCVPISNHLYFYWYRQILGQKVEFLVSFYNNEISEKSEIFDDQFSVERPDGSNFTLKIRSTKLEDSAMYFCASSDGGEGELFFGEGSRLTVL.

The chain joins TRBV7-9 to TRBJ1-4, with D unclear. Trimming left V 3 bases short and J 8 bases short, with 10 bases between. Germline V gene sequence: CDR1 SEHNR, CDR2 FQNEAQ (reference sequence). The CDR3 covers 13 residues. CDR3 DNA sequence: TGTGCCAGCAGCTTGGGTCAGGACGAAAAACTGTTTTTT. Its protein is CASSLGQDEKLFF.

DNA for the CDR3: TGTGCCATCAGTCGCGAAGGGGGCACAAGCCCCGGGGAGCTGTTTTTT. Its translation is CAISREGGTSPGELFF. This chain links TRBV10-3 with TRBJ2-2; TRBD1 matches 7 bases. From germline, CDR1 is ENHRY and CDR2 SYGVKD. V dropped 5 bases and J dropped 6; count of bases not matched to a gene: 12. The CDR3 spans 16 residues.

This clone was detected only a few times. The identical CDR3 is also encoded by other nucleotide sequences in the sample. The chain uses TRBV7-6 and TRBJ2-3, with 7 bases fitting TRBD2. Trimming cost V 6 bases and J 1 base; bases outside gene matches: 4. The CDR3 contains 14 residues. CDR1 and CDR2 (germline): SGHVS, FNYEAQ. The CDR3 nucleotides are TGTGCCAGCAGTCGGGGAGGGGGCACAGATACGCAGTATTTT. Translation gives CASSRGGGTDTQYF. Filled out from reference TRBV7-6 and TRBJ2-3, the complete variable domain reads GAGVSQSPRYKVTKRGQDVALRCDPISGHVSLYWYRQALGQGPEFLTYFNYEAQQDKSGLPNDRFSAERPEGSISTLTIQRTEQRDSAMYRCASSRGGGTDTQYFGPGTRLTVL.

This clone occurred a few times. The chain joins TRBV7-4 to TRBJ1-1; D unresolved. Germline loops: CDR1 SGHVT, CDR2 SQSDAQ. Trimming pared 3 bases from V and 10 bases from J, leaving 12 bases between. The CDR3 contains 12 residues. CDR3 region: CASSLDGRGAFF. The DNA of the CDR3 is TGTGCCAGCAGCTTGGATGGTCGAGGAGCTTTCTTT.

In DNA form, the CDR3 reads TGTGCCAGCAGCTTAGGGGGAGACAGGGGCGGCGTTTCACCCCTCCACTTT. Translated, it gives CASSLGGDRGGVSPLHF. The V and J genes are TRBV7-9 and TRBJ1-6; 8 bases fit TRBD1. The V and J ends lost 1 base and 9 bases, in that order; junction bases with no gene match: 11. Germline CDR1 and CDR2: SEHNR and FQNEAQ (reference sequence). CDR3 length: 17 amino acids.

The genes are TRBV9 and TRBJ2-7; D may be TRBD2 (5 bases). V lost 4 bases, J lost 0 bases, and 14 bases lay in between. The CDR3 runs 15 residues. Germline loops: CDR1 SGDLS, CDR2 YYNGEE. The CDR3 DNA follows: TGTGCCAGCAGCACCGAAGCGGCTAGCTCCTACGAGCAGTACTTC. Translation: CASSTEAASSYEQYF.

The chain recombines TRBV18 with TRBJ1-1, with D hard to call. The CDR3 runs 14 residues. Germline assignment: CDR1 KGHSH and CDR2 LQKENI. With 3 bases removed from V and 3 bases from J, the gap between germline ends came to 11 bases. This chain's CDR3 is CASSPLSLDTEAFF. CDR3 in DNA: TGTGCCAGCTCACCCTTATCTTTGGACACTGAAGCTTTCTTT. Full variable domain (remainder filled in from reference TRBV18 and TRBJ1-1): NAGVMQNPRHLVRRRGQEARLRCSPMKGHSHVYWYRQLPEEGLKFMVYLQKENIIDESGMPKERFSAEFPKEGPSILRIQQVVRGDSAAYFCASSPLSLDTEAFFGQGTRLTVV.

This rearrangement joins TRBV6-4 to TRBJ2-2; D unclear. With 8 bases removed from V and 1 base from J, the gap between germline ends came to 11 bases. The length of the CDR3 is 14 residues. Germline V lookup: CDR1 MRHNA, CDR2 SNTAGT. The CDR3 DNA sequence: TGTGCCAGCCGGCGTTCCCAGAACACCGGGGAGCTGTTTTTT. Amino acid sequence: CASRRSQNTGELFF.

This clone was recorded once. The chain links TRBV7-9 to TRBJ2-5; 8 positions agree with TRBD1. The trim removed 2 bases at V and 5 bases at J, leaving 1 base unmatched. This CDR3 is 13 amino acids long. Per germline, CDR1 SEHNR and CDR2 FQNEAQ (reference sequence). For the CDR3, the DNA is TGTGCCAGCAGCTTACAGGGGGCCGAGACCCAGTACTTC. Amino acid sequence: CASSLQGAETQYF.

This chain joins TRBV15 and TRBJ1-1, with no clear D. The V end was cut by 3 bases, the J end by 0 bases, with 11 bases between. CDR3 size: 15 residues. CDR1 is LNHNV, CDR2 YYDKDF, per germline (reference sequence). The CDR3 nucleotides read TGTGCCACCAGCAGCGGCAGGACGGTGAACACTGAAGCTTTCTTT. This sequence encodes CATSSGRTVNTEAFF.

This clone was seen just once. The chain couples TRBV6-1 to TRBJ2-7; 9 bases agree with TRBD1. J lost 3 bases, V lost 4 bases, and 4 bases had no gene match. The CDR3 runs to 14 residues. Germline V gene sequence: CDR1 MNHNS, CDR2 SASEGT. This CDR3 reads CASSGWDRVYEQYF. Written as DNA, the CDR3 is TGTGCCAGCAGTGGCTGGGACAGGGTCTACGAGCAGTACTTC.

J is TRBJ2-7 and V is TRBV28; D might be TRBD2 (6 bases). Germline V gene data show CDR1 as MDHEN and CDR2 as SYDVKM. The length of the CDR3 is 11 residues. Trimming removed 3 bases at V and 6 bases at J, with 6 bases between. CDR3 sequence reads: CASSLRGEQYF. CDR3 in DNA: TGTGCCAGCAGTTTGCGGGGCGAGCAGTACTTC.

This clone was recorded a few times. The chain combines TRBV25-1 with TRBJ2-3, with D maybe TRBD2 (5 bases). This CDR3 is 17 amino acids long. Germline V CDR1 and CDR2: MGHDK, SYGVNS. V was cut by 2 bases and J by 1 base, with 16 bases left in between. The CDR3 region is CASSERVGGLRTDTQYF. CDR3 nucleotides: TGTGCCAGCAGTGAAAGGGTCGGCGGGTTGCGCACAGATACGCAGTATTTT.

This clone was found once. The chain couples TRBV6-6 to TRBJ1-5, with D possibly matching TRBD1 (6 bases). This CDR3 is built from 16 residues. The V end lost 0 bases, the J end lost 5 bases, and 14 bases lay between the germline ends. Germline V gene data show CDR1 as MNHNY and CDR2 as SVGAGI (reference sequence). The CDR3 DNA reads TGTGCCAGCAGTTACTCGGGTCAGGGGATATATCAGCCCCAGCATTTT. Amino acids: CASSYSGQGIYQPQHF.

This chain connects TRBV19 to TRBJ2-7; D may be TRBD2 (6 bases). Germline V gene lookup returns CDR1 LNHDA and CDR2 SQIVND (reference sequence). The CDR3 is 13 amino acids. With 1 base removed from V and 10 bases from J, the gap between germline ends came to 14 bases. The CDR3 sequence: CASSIGGTSDQYF. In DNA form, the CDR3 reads TGTGCCAGTAGTATAGGCGGGACGTCGGATCAGTACTTC.

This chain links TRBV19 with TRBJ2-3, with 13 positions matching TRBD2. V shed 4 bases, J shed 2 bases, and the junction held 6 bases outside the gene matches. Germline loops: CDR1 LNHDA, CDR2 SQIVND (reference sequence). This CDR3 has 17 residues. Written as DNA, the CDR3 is TGTGCCAGTAGTAGGCGGACTAGCGGGAGAGACACAGATACGCAGTATTTT. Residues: CASSRRTSGRDTDTQYF.

The CDR3 spells CAWRGLAGILNEQFF. CDR3 nucleotide sequence: TGTGCCTGGAGGGGACTAGCGGGCATTCTTAATGAGCAGTTCTTC. The chain has TRBV30 and TRBJ2-1, with 12 bases fitting TRBD2. Germline lookup yields CDR1 GTSNPN and CDR2 SVGIG (reference sequence). There are 15 residues in the CDR3. The V gene end was trimmed by 3 bases and the J gene end by 7 bases; junction bases not matched to a gene: 7.

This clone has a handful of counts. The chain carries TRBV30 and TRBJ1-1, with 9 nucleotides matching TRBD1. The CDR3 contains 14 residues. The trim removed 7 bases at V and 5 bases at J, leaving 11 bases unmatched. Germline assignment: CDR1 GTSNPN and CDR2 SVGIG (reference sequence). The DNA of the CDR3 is TGTGCCTTAGAACAGGGGGCAGGGGGGACTGAAGCTTTCTTT. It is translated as CALEQGAGGTEAFF.

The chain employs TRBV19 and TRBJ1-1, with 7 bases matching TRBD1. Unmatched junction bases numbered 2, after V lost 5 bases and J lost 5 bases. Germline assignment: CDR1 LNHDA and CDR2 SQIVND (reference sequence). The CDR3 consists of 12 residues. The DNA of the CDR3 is TGTGCCAGTAGTTTCAGGGGGACTGAAGCTTTCTTT. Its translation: CASSFRGTEAFF. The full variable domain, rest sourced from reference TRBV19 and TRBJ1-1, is DGGITQSPKYLFRKEGQNVTLSCEQNLNHDAMYWYRQDPGQGLRLIYYSQIVNDFQKGDIAEGYSVSREKKESFPLTVTSAQKNPTAFYLCASSFRGTEAFFGQGTRLTVV.

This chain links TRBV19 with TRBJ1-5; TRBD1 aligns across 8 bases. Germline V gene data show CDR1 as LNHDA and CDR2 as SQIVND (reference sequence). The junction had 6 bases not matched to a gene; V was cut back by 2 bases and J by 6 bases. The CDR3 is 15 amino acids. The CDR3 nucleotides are TGTGCCAGTAGTATAACAGGACAGGGTGTTCAGCCCCAGCATTTT. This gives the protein CASSITGQGVQPQHF.

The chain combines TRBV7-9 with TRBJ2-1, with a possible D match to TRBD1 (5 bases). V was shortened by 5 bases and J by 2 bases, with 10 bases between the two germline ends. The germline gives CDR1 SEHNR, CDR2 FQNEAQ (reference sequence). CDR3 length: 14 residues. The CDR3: CASSPQGTYNEQFF. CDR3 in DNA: TGTGCCAGCAGCCCTCAGGGAACCTACAATGAGCAGTTCTTC.

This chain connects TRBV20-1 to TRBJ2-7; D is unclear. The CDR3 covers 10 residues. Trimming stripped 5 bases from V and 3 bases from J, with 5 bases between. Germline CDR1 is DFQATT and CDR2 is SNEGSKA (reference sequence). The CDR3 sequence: CSALGYEQYF. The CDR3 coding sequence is TGCAGTGCTTTAGGCTACGAGCAGTACTTC.

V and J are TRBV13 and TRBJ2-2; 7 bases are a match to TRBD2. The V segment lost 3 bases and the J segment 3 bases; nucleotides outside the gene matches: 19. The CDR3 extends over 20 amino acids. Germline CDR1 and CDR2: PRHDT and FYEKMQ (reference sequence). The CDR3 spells CASSFVGRGPPPDHTGELFF. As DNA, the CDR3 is TGTGCCAGCAGCTTCGTAGGGAGGGGTCCGCCGCCAGACCACACCGGGGAGCTGTTTTTT.

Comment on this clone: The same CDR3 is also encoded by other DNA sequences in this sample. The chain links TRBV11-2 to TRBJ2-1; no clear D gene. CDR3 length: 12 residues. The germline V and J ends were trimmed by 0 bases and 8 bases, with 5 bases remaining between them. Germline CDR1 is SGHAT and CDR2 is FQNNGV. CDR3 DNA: TGTGCCAGCAGCTTAGATGGTGATGAGCAGTTCTTC. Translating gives CASSLDGDEQFF.

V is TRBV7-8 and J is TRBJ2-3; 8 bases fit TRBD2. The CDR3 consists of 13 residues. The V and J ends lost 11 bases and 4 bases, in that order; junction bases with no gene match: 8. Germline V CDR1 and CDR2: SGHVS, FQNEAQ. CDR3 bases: TGTGCCGGGGGCGGGGGGCCAGCAGATACGCAGTATTTT. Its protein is CAGGGGPADTQYF.